Listed below are T cell receptor beta chains from one sample, sequenced in a study of beta chain features in type 1 diabetes. The table came from immunoSEQ multiplex PCR; TCRdb's copy has only in-frame clones and leaves some out. Altogether about 140,000 clones are present, approximately 9.8% being singletons, with the ten largest covering approximately 0.65%. Sample: central memory CD4+ T cells from blood. All receptors come from a woman aged 40 to 49 in good health. The CDR3 runs from the conserved cysteine through the conserved F or W. The D gene is left open where the match is weak. Expanded clones get a size class; other rows say once, few or many, or leave the size out.

V: TRBV2; D: .; J: TRBJ2-7; size: .; DNA: TGTGCCAGCAGTGTTCCTACGGGGAGTGGCTACGAGCAGTACTTC; CDR3: CASSVPTGSGYEQYF
V: TRBV4-3; D: .; J: TRBJ1-1; size: .; DNA: TGCGCCAGCAGCCAAGTTGGCGGGGCGAACACTGAAGCTTTCTTT; CDR3: CASSQVGGANTEAFF
V: TRBV6-5; D: .; J: TRBJ2-7; size: .; DNA: TGTGCCAGCAGTAGACTGGCCCAAGGCTACGAGCAGTACTTC; CDR3: CASSRLAQGYEQYF
V: TRBV5-4; D: .; J: TRBJ2-7; size: once; DNA: TGTGCCAGCAGCTTCCGGACAGCAGGTCCCTACGAGCAGTACTTC; CDR3: CASSFRTAGPYEQYF
V: TRBV19; D: .; J: TRBJ2-7; size: many; DNA: TGTGCCAGTAGTTCCCTGGCGGGCACTTCCTACGAGCAGTACTTC; CDR3: CASSSLAGTSYEQYF
V: TRBV19; D: .; J: TRBJ2-4; size: few; DNA: TGTGCCAGTAGTACGACGCAGGGGGCCAAAAACATTCAGTACTTC; CDR3: CASSTTQGAKNIQYF
V: TRBV6-4; D: TRBD1; J: TRBJ2-1; size: .; DNA: TGTGCCAGCAGTTCCGGGACAGGGACAAGAAGTGAGCAGTTCTTC; CDR3: CASSSGTGTRSEQFF
V: TRBV11-2; D: TRBD1; J: TRBJ2-1; size: .; DNA: TGTGCCAGCAGCCCCCAAACCGGGACAGGGGGTAATGAGCAGTTCTTC; CDR3: CASSPQTGTGGNEQFF
V: TRBV7-2; D: TRBD2; J: TRBJ2-7; size: .; DNA: TGTGCCAGCAGTCGACCCGTAGCGGGCCCCTACGAGCAGTACTTC; CDR3: CASSRPVAGPYEQYF
V: TRBV6-4; D: .; J: TRBJ1-1; size: few; DNA: TGTGCCAGCAGACCCACCCCAGGGATGACTGAAGCTTTCTTT; CDR3: CASRPTPGMTEAFF
V: TRBV7-2; D: TRBD2; J: TRBJ2-7; size: .; DNA: TGTGCCAGCAGCACCGCCTCGCGGGGGGTCTACGAGCAGTACTTC; CDR3: CASSTASRGVYEQYF
V: TRBV6-1; D: .; J: TRBJ2-7; size: .; DNA: TGTGCCAGCAGGTTGGTCAGCGTCTACGAGCAGTACTTC; CDR3: CASRLVSVYEQYF
V: TRBV6-1; D: .; J: TRBJ2-3; size: .; DNA: TGTGCCAGCAGTGAAGCCCCTTTTACGCAGTATTTT; CDR3: CASSEAPFTQYF
V: TRBV5-8; D: TRBD2; J: TRBJ2-5; size: few; DNA: TGTGCCAGCAGCCTAGGACTAGAGGAGCGAGAGACCCAGTACTTC; CDR3: CASSLGLEERETQYF
V: TRBV11-2; D: TRBD2; J: TRBJ2-5; size: few; DNA: TGTGCCAGCAGCCCGGGTTGGGGAGGGCAACGTTCCCAAGAGACCCAGTACTTC; CDR3: CASSPGWGGQRSQETQYF
V: TRBV4-3; D: TRBD2; J: TRBJ2-2; size: .; DNA: TGCGCCAGCAGCCCATCGGGACTAGCGGGGGGGCCCGACGGGGAGCTGTTTTTT; CDR3: CASSPSGLAGGPDGELFF
V: TRBV29-1; D: .; J: TRBJ1-6; size: .; DNA: TGCAGCGTTGAGGTCACAGAGAATTCACCCCTCCACTTT; CDR3: CSVEVTENSPLHF
V: TRBV7-9; D: .; J: TRBJ2-5; size: many; DNA: TGTGCCAGCAGCTTGTCAAGGGGTAGAGAGACCCAGTACTTC; CDR3: CASSLSRGRETQYF
V: TRBV9; D: TRBD2; J: TRBJ2-1; size: .; DNA: TGTGCCAGCAGCGCCGGGACTAGTCGTGAGCAGTTCTTC; CDR3: CASSAGTSREQFF
V: TRBV30; D: .; J: TRBJ2-7; size: few; DNA: TGTGCCTGGAGGGCCCCGGGTCACCGGGCCTACGAGCAGTACTTC; CDR3: CAWRAPGHRAYEQYF
V: TRBV5-6; D: TRBD1; J: TRBJ1-2; size: .; DNA: TGTGCCAGCAGCAGGAGACAGGGCCATGGCTACACCTTC; CDR3: CASSRRQGHGYTF
V: TRBV5-1; D: .; J: TRBJ1-5; size: .; DNA: TGCGCCCCTTGGCTAGAGGGGGTCGAATCGCCCCAGCATTTT; CDR3: CAPWLEGVESPQHF
V: TRBV10-1; D: .; J: TRBJ2-7; size: many; DNA: TGCGCCAGCAGCCAGAGACAGTTCCACGAGCAGTACTTC; CDR3: CASSQRQFHEQYF
V: TRBV4-2; D: .; J: TRBJ2-5; size: .; DNA: TGTGCCAGCAGCCAAGATACGCCTCGCGGCAGGGCTTGGGAGACCCAGTACTTC; CDR3: CASSQDTPRGRAWETQYF
V: TRBV11-2; D: TRBD1; J: TRBJ2-7; size: few; DNA: TGTGCCAGCAGCCGGAGAGACAGGGGAGCGGGCCTCTCCTACGAGCAGTACTTC; CDR3: CASSRRDRGAGLSYEQYF
V: TRBV29-1; D: TRBD2; J: TRBJ2-3; size: few; DNA: TGCAGCGCCCGGGAGCCGCGGGAGAGAGATACGCAGTATTTT; CDR3: CSAREPRERDTQYF
V: TRBV11-2; D: TRBD2; J: TRBJ2-1; size: .; DNA: TGTGCCAGCAGCTTATCCCTCGCGCGGGGGGGCTACAATGAGCAGTTCTTC; CDR3: CASSLSLARGGYNEQFF
V: TRBV29-1; D: TRBD1; J: TRBJ1-2; size: few; DNA: TGCAGCGTTCAGACAGGGGGCTCATATGGCTACACCTTC; CDR3: CSVQTGGSYGYTF
V: TRBV19; D: .; J: TRBJ1-2; size: .; DNA: TGTGCCAGTAGTATCGCGGGCATTATTGGCTACACCTTC; CDR3: CASSIAGIIGYTF
V: TRBV7-2; D: .; J: TRBJ1-6; size: few; DNA: TGTGCCAGCAGCTTAAGAGGTTCAGCAGTAATTCAACCCCTCCACTTT; CDR3: CASSLRGSAVIQPLHF
V: TRBV2; D: .; J: TRBJ2-2; size: few; DNA: TGTGCCAGCAGTGGAACAACGAACACCGGGGAGCTGTTTTTT; CDR3: CASSGTTNTGELFF
V: TRBV5-1; D: TRBD1; J: TRBJ1-5; size: .; DNA: TGCGCCAGCAGCTTGGGTCCCCCGGACAGGGGCAATCAGCCCCAGCATTTT; CDR3: CASSLGPPDRGNQPQHF
V: TRBV7-2; D: TRBD1; J: TRBJ1-4; size: few; DNA: TGTGCCAGCAGCTTATCTGGAGGGGGCGCGTTAAAACTGTTTTTT; CDR3: CASSLSGGGALKLFF
V: TRBV28; D: .; J: TRBJ2-1; size: many; DNA: TGTGCCAGCGGTACGGCTAGCAATGAGCAGTTCTTC; CDR3: CASGTASNEQFF
V: TRBV18; D: .; J: TRBJ2-5; size: .; DNA: TGTGCCAGCACGTCGCAGCAGGGACAAGAGACCCAGTACTTC; CDR3: CASTSQQGQETQYF
V: TRBV7-2; D: .; J: TRBJ2-6; size: many; DNA: TGTGCCAGCACCCGTGGGGCGTTAGGGGCCAACGTCCTGACTTTC; CDR3: CASTRGALGANVLTF
V: TRBV15; D: TRBD1; J: TRBJ2-3; size: many; DNA: TGTGCCACGAACCGGGACAGGGCGACAGATACGCAGTATTTT; CDR3: CATNRDRATDTQYF
V: TRBV5-1; D: .; J: TRBJ1-1; size: few; DNA: TGCGCCAGCAGCTCGCCGGGACATCTGACTGAAGCTTTCTTT; CDR3: CASSSPGHLTEAFF
V: TRBV5-1; D: TRBD1; J: TRBJ2-2; size: few; DNA: TGCGCCAGCAGCTTGTCCACGACAGGGGCCACCGGGGAGCTGTTTTTT; CDR3: CASSLSTTGATGELFF
V: TRBV6-5; D: .; J: TRBJ1-5; size: few; DNA: TGTGCCAGCATGAGGGGGAAAAATAGCAATCAGCCCCAGCATTTT; CDR3: CASMRGKNSNQPQHF
V: TRBV11-1; D: .; J: TRBJ1-2; size: few; DNA: TGTGCCAGCAGCTTAGGAATCGCAGGGCACTATGGCTACACCTTC; CDR3: CASSLGIAGHYGYTF
V: TRBV7-9; D: .; J: TRBJ1-2; size: few; DNA: TGTGCCAGCAGCCCCCCGGCGAGGGATCCTGGCTACACCTTC; CDR3: CASSPPARDPGYTF
V: TRBV5-1; D: .; J: TRBJ1-1; size: few; DNA: TGCGCCAGCAGCTTCGACAGTATTACTGAAGCTTTCTTT; CDR3: CASSFDSITEAFF
V: TRBV7-2; D: .; J: TRBJ1-1; size: few; DNA: TGTGCCAGCAGCTTAAAGGCGGGTTACACTGAAGCTTTCTTT; CDR3: CASSLKAGYTEAFF
V: TRBV11-2; D: .; J: TRBJ2-2; size: .; DNA: TGTGCCAGCAGCTTATCGAGTGCGAAAGTGAGCACCGGGGAGCTGTTTTTT; CDR3: CASSLSSAKVSTGELFF
V: TRBV7-2; D: .; J: TRBJ1-5; size: .; DNA: TGTGCCAGCAGCTTAGCGGGGACACTTACTAATCAGCCCCAGCATTTT; CDR3: CASSLAGTLTNQPQHF
V: TRBV6-6; D: TRBD2; J: TRBJ2-2; size: many; DNA: TGTGCCAGCAGTCCTCGGGGGGACCACGGGGAGCTGTTTTTT; CDR3: CASSPRGDHGELFF
V: TRBV11-2; D: .; J: TRBJ1-2; size: few; DNA: TGTGCCAGCAGCGCAAATGGAGCTATCTATGGCTACACCTTC; CDR3: CASSANGAIYGYTF
V: TRBV4-2; D: .; J: TRBJ1-2; size: .; DNA: TGTGCCAGCAGCCAAGGCCCCCGGCAGGGCGGCTATGGCTACACCTTC; CDR3: CASSQGPRQGGYGYTF
V: TRBV6-1; D: TRBD2; J: TRBJ2-2; size: .; DNA: TGTGCCAGCAGTGCGGCTAGCGGGTCCCCCGGGGAGCTGTTTTTT; CDR3: CASSAASGSPGELFF
V: TRBV5-1; D: .; J: TRBJ1-2; size: few; DNA: TGCGCCAGCAGCTTGGGGGACACTCTCCCCTATGGCTACACCTTC; CDR3: CASSLGDTLPYGYTF
V: TRBV5-1; D: TRBD1; J: TRBJ2-1; size: .; DNA: TGCGCCAGCAGCTTTGGACAGGGGTCTTTTAATGAGCAGTTCTTC; CDR3: CASSFGQGSFNEQFF
V: TRBV7-2; D: .; J: TRBJ1-1; size: few; DNA: TGTGCCAGCAGCTCCCAGCCTCCGGGACACCAAGCTTTCTTT; CDR3: CASSSQPPGHQAFF
V: TRBV28; D: TRBD1; J: TRBJ1-1; size: .; DNA: TGTGCCAGCAGAATCGGCCAGGGGGACACTGAAGCTTTCTTT; CDR3: CASRIGQGDTEAFF
V: TRBV7-2; D: .; J: TRBJ2-7; size: .; DNA: TGTGCCAGCAGCCGGGAGACCTACGAGCAGTACTTC; CDR3: CASSRETYEQYF
V: TRBV6-5; D: .; J: TRBJ1-6; size: few; DNA: TGTGCCAGCAGTTACAGGTGGTCGGGTTCGGCTTCACCCCTCCACTTT; CDR3: CASSYRWSGSASPLHF
V: TRBV7-6; D: TRBD2; J: TRBJ2-6; size: .; DNA: TGTGCCAGCAGCTCACGTAGCGGGGGAGCCTCTGGGGCCAACGTCCTGACTTTC; CDR3: CASSSRSGGASGANVLTF
V: TRBV13; D: TRBD2; J: TRBJ2-2; size: .; DNA: TGTGCCAGCAGCCTCCAGGGACTAGCGGTCCTACCCAACACCGGGGAGCTGTTTTTT; CDR3: CASSLQGLAVLPNTGELFF